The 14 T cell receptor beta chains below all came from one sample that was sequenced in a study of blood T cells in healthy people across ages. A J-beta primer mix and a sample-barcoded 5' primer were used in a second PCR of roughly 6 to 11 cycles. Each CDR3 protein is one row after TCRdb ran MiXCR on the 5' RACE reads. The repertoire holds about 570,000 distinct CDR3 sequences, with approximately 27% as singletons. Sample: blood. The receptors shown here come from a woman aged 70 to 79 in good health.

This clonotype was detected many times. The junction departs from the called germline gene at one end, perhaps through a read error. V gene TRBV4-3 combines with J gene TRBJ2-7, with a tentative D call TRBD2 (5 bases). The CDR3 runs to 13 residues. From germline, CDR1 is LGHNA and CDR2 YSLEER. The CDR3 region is CASSQEGGYEQYF. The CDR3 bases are TGTGCCAGCAGCCAAGAGGGCGGGTACGAGCAGTACTTC.

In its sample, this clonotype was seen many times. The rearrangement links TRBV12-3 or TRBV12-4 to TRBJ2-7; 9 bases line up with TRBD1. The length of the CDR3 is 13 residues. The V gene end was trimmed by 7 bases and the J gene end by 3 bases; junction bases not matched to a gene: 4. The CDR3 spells CASTPDRGYEQYF. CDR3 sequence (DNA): TGTGCCAGCACCCCGGACAGGGGCTACGAGCAGTACTTC.

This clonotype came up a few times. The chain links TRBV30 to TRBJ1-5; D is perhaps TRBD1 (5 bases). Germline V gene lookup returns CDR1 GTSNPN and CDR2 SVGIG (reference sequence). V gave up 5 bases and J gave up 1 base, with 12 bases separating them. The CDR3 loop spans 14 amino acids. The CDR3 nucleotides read TGTGCCTGGGCTCGGGGGATCAGCAATCAGCCCCAGCATTTT. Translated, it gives CAWARGISNQPQHF.

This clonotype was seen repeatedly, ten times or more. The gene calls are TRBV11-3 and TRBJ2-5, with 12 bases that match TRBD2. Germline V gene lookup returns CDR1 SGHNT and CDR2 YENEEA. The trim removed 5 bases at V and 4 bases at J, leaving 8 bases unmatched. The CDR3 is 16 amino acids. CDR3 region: CASSARTSGEGETQYF. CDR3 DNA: TGTGCCAGCAGCGCCCGGACTAGCGGGGAGGGAGAGACCCAGTACTTC. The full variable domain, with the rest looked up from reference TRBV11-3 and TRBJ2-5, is EAGVVQSPRYKIIEKKQPVAFWCNPISGHNTLYWYLQNLGQGPELLIRYENEEAVDDSQLPKDRFSAERLKGVDSTLKIQPAELGDSAVYLCASSARTSGEGETQYFGPGTRLLVL.

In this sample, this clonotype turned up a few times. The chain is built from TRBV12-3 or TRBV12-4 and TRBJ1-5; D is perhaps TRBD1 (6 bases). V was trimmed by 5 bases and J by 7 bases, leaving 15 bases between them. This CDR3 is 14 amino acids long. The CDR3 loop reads CASSQQGVSQPQHF. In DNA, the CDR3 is TGTGCCAGCAGTCAACAGGGAGTGAGCCAGCCCCAGCATTTT.

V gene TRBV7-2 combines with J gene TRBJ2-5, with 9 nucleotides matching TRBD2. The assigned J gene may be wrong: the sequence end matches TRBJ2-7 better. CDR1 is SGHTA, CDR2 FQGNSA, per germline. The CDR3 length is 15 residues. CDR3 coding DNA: TGTGCCAGCAGCTTACAGCGGGGGGTTAGTTACGAGCAGTACTTC. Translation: CASSLQRGVSYEQYF.

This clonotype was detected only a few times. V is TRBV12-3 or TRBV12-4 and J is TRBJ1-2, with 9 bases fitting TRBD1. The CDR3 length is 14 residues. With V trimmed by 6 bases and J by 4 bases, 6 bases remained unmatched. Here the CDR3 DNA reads TGTGCCAGCAGCCGGGACAGGGTAACCTATGGCTACACCTTC. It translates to CASSRDRVTYGYTF.

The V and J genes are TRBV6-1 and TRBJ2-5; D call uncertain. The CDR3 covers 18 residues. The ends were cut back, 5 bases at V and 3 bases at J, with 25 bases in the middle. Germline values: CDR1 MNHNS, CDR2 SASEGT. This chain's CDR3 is CASSPVGSPGRNEETQYF. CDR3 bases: TGTGCCAGCAGTCCCGTCGGGTCGCCCGGGCGGAACGAAGAGACCCAGTACTTC.

CDR3 loop: CASTKGGGSEVRSGNTIYF. CDR3 sequence (DNA): TGTGCCAGCACCAAGGGGGGGGGTTCTGAGGTGCGCTCTGGAAACACCATATATTTT. V is TRBV9 and J is TRBJ1-3, with D maybe TRBD1 (6 bases). Deletions cut 6 bases from V and 0 bases from J, with 25 bases between. The CDR3 has 19 residues. CDR1 and CDR2 from the germline V gene are SGDLS and YYNGEE.

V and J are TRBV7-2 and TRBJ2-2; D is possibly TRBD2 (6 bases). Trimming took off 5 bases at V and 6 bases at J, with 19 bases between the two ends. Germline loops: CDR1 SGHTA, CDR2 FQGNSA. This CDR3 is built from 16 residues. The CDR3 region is CASSPTSFPTSGELFF. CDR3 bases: TGTGCCAGCAGCCCGACTAGTTTTCCCACGTCCGGGGAGCTGTTTTTT.

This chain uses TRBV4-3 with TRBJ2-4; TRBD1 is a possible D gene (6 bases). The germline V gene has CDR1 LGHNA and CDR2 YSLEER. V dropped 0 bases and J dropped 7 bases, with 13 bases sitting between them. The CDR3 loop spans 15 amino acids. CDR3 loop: CASSQEPQGSNIQYF. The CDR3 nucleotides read TGCGCCAGCAGCCAAGAACCGCAGGGGTCGAACATTCAGTACTTC.

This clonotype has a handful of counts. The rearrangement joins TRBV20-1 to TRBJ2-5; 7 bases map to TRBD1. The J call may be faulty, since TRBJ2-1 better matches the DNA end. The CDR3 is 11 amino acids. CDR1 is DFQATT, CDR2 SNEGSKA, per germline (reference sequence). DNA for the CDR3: TGCAGTGCGGACAGGCGAAATGAGCAGTTCTTC. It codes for CSADRRNEQFF.

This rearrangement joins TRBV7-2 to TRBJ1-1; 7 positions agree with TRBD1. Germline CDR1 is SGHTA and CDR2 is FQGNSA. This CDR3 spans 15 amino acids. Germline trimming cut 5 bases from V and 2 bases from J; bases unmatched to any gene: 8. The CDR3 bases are TGTGCCAGCAGCCCTTCGACAGGGTTCAACACTGAAGCTTTCTTT. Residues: CASSPSTGFNTEAFF.

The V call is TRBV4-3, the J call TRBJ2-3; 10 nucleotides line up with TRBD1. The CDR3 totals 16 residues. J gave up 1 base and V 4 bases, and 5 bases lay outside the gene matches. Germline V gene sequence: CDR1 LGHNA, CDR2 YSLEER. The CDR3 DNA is TGCGCCAGCAGCCCCTGGACAGGGGGAGGCACAGATACGCAGTATTTT. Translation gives CASSPWTGGGTDTQYF.